This T cell receptor beta chain was obtained from a study of T-cell memory formation after mild COVID-19. TCRdb re-analysed the 5' RACE reads in MiXCR, keeping a single row per CDR3 protein. The table has over 45,000 distinct CDR3 sequences, 25% to 30% seen once. This clonotype was found once. The antigen remains undetermined. Notes on the study in general: Within pre-infection memory, some responding clones were found, suggesting cross-reactive memory joined.

Germline V gene lookup returns CDR1 SGHRS and CDR2 YFSETQ. The CDR3 has 15 amino acids. Trimming shortened V by 2 bases and J by 8 bases, and 17 bases separated the two germline ends. Sequencing input: PBMCs or a T cell subset sorted from them (not recorded which). This receptor was taken from a man between 18 and 29 years old who had mild COVID-19 (a few samples of this study predate the infection). Cell type and time point are not known. The chain recombines TRBV5-1 with TRBJ2-1; maybe TRBD2 (7 bases). Here the CDR3 DNA reads TGCGCCAGCAGCTTCTATGGGGGGGCCATGGATGAGCAGTTCTTC. This codes for CASSFYGGAMDEQFF.